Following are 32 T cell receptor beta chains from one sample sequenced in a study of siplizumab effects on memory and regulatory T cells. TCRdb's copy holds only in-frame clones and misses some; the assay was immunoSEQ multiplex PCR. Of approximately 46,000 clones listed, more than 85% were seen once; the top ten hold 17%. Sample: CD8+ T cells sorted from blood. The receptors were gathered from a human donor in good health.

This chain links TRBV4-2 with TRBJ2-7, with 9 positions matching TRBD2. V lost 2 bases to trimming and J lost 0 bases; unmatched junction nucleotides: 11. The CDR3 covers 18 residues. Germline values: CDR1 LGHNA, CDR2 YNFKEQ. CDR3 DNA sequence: TGTGCCAGCAGCCAACGATATATAGTAGCGGGAGACTCCTACGAGCAGTACTTC. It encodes CASSQRYIVAGDSYEQYF.

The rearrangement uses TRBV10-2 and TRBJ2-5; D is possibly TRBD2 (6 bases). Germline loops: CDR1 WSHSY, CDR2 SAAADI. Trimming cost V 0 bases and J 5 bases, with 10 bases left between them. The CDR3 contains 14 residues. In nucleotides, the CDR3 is TGCGCCAGCAGTGAGTCGGGGGGTGGGGAGACCCAGTACTTC. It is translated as CASSESGGGETQYF.

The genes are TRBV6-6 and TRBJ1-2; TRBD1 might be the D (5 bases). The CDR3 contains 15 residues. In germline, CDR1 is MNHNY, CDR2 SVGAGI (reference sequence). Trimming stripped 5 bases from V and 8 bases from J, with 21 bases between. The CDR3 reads CASSGLETGELGYTF. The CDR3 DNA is TGTGCCAGCAGTGGTTTGGAAACAGGCGAACTGGGCTACACCTTC.

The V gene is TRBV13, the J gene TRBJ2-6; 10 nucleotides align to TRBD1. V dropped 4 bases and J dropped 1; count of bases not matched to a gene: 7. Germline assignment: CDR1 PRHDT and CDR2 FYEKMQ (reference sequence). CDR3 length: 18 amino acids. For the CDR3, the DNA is TGTGCCAGCAGCTCACCCGGACAGGGGGTATCTGGGGCCAACGTCCTGACTTTC. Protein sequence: CASSSPGQGVSGANVLTF.

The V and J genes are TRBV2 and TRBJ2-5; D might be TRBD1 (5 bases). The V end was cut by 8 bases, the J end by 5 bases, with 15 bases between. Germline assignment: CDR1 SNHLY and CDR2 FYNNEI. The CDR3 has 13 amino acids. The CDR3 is CASLPWGSETQYF. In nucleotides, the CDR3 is TGTGCCAGCCTCCCTTGGGGCTCCGAGACCCAGTACTTC.

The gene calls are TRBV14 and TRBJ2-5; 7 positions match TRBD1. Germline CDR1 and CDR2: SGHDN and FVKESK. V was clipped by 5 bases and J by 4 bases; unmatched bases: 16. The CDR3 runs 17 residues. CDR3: CASSANPDRVNRETQYF. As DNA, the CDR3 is TGTGCCAGCAGCGCGAACCCCGACAGGGTGAATAGAGAGACCCAGTACTTC.

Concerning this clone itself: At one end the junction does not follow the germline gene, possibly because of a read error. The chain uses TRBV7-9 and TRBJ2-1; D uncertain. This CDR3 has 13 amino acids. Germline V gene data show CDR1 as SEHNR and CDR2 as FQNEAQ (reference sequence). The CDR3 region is CASSLSIGPEQLF. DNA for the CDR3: TGTGCCAGCAGCTTATCGATTGGCCCGGAGCAGCTCTTC.

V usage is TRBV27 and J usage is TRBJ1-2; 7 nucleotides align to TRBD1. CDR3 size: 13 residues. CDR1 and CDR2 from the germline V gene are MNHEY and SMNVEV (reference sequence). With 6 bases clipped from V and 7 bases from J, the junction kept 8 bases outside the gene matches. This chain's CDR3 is CASSLTGLGGYTF. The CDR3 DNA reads TGTGCCAGCAGCCTGACAGGGCTAGGTGGCTACACCTTC.

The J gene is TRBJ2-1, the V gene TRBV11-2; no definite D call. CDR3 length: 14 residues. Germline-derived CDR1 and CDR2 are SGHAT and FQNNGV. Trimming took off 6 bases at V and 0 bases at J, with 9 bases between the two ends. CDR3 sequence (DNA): TGTGCCAGCAGATTATCGGGCTCCTACAATGAGCAGTTCTTC. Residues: CASRLSGSYNEQFF.

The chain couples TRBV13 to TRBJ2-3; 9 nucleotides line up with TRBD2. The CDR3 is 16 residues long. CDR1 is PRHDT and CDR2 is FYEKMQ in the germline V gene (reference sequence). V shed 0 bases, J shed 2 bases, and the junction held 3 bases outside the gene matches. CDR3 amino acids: CASSLGLAGYTDTQYF. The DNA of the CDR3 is TGTGCCAGCAGCTTAGGACTAGCGGGTTACACAGATACGCAGTATTTT.

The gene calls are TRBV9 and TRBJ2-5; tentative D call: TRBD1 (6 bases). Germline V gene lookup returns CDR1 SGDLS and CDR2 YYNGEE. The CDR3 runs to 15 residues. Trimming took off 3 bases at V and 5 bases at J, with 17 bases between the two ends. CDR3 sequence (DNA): TGTGCCAGCAGCGCAGGGGAGCGGCAAGTGGAGACCCAGTACTTC. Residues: CASSAGERQVETQYF.

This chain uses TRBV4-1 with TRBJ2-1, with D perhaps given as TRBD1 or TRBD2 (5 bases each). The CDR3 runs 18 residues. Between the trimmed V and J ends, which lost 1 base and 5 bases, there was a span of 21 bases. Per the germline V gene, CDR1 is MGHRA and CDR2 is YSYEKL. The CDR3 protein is CASSQVPLSGLGDNEQFF. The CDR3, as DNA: TGCGCCAGCAGCCAAGTTCCGTTATCGGGGCTCGGGGACAATGAGCAGTTCTTC.

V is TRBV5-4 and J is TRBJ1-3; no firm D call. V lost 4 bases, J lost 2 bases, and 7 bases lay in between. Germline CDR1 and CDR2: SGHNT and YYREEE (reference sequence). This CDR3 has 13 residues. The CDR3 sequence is CASSQIPGNTIYF. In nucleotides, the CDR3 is TGTGCCAGCAGCCAGATCCCTGGAAACACCATATATTTT.

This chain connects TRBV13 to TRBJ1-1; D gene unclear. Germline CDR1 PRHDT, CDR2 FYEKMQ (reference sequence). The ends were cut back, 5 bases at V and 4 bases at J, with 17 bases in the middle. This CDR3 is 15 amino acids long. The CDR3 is CASSPLTSWGTEAFF. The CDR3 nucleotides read TGTGCCAGCAGCCCCTTGACCAGTTGGGGCACTGAAGCTTTCTTT.

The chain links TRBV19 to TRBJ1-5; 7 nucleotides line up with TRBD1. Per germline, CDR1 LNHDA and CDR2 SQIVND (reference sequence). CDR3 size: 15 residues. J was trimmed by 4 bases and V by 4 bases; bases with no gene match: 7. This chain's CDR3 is CASSTATGPNQPQHF. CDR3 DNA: TGTGCCAGTAGTACCGCGACAGGGCCTAATCAGCCCCAGCATTTT.

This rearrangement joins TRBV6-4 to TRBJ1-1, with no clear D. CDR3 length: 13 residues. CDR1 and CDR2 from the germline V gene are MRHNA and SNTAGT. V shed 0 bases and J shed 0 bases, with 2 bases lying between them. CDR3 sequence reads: CASSDSMNTEAFF. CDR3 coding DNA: TGTGCCAGCAGTGACTCTATGAACACTGAAGCTTTCTTT.

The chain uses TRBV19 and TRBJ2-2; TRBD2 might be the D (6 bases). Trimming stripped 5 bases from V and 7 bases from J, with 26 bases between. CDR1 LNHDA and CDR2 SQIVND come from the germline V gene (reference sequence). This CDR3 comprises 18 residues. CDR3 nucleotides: TGTGCCAGTAGTCTTTCTTACTTGGGCCCAGCGGGCGGCGGGGAGCTGTTTTTT. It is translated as CASSLSYLGPAGGGELFF. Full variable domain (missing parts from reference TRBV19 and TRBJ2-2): DGGITQSPKYLFRKEGQNVTLSCEQNLNHDAMYWYRQDPGQGLRLIYYSQIVNDFQKGDIAEGYSVSREKKESFPLTVTSAQKNPTAFYLCASSLSYLGPAGGGELFFGEGSRLTVL.

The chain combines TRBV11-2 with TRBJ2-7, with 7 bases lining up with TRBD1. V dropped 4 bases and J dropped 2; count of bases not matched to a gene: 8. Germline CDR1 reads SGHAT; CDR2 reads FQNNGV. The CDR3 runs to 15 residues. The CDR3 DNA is TGTGCCAGCAGCTATACCGGGACAGCGGCCTACGAGCAGTACTTC. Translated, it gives CASSYTGTAAYEQYF.

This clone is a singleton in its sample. In DNA form, the CDR3 reads TGTGCCAGCAGCTTAGGGGGCGGCGAGCAGTTCTTC. It translates to CASSLGGGEQFF. The J gene is TRBJ2-1, the V gene TRBV7-6; a weak D match, TRBD1 (5 bases). Trimming pared 1 base from V and 10 bases from J, leaving 8 bases between. The CDR3 spans 12 residues. From germline, CDR1 is SGHVS and CDR2 FNYEAQ. Together with reference TRBV7-6 and TRBJ2-1, the CDR3 gives the full variable domain: GAGVSQSPRYKVTKRGQDVALRCDPISGHVSLYWYRQALGQGPEFLTYFNYEAQQDKSGLPNDRFSAERPEGSISTLTIQRTEQRDSAMYRCASSLGGGEQFFGPGTRLTVL.

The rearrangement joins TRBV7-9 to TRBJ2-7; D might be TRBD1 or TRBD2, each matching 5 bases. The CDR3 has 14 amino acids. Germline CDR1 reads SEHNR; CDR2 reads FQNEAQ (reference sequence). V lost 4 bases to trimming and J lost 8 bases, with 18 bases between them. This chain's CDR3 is CASSSGADREQQYF. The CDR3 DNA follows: TGTGCCAGCAGCTCCGGGGCGGATCGGGAACAGCAGTACTTC.

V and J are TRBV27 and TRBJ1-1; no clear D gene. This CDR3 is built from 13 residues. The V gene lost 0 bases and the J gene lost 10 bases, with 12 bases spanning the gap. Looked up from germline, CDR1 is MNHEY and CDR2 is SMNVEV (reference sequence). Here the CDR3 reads CASSLSGSLVAFF. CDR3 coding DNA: TGTGCCAGCAGTTTATCAGGGTCCCTAGTAGCTTTCTTT.

The CDR3 nucleotides are TGTGCCAGCAGTGGGGGAGAGACCCAGTACTTC. Translated: CASSGGETQYF. The rearrangement uses TRBV6-5 and TRBJ2-5, with D perhaps matching TRBD1 or TRBD2 (5 bases each). CDR1 MNHEY and CDR2 SVGAGI come from the germline V gene. CDR3 length: 11 amino acids. Trimming took 5 bases from V and 4 from J, leaving 5 bases between them.

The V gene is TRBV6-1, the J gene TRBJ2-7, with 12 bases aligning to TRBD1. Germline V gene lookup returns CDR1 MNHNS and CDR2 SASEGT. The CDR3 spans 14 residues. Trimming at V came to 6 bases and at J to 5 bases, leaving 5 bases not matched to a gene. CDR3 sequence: CASRSGTGGHEQYF. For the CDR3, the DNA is TGTGCCAGCAGATCCGGGACAGGGGGCCACGAGCAGTACTTC.

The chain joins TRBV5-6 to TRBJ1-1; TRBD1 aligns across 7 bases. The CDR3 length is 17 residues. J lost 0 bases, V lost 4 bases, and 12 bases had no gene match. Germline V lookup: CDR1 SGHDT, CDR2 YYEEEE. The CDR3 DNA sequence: TGTGCCAGCAGCCGCGAGAAGATGGACAGGATGAACACTGAAGCTTTCTTT. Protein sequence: CASSREKMDRMNTEAFF.

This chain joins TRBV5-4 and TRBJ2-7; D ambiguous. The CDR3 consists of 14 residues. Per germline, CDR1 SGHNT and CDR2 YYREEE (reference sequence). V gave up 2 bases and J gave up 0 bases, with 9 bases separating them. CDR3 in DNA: TGTGCCAGCAGCTTCAAACAAAGCTCCTACGAGCAGTACTTC. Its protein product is CASSFKQSSYEQYF.

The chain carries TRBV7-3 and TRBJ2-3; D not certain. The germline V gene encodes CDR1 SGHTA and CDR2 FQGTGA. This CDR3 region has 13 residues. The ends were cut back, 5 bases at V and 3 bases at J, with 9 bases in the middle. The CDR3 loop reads CASSVEGTDTQYF. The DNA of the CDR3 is TGTGCCAGCAGCGTGGAAGGGACAGATACGCAGTATTTT. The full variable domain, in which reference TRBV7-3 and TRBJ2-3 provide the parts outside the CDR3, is GAGVSQTPSNKVTEKGKYVELRCDPISGHTALYWYRQSLGQGPEFLIYFQGTGAADDSGLPNDRFFAVRPEGSVSTLKIQRTERGDSAVYLCASSVEGTDTQYFGPGTRLTVL.

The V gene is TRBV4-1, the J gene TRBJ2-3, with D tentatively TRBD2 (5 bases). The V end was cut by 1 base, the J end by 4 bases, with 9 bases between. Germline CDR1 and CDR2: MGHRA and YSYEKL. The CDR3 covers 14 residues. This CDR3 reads CASSQVAGSDTQYF. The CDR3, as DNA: TGCGCCAGCAGCCAAGTCGCGGGCTCAGATACGCAGTATTTT.

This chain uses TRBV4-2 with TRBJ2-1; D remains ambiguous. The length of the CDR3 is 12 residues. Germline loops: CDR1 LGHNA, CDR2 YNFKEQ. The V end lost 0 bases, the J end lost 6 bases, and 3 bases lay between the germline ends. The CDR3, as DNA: TGTGCCAGCAGCCAAGACCTCAATGAGCAGTTCTTC. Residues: CASSQDLNEQFF.

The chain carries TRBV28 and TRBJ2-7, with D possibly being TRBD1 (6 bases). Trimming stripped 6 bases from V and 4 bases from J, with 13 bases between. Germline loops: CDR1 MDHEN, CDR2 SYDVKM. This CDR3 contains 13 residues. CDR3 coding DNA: TGTGCCAGCAGGAAACAGGGATGGTACGAGCAGTACTTC. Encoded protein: CASRKQGWYEQYF.

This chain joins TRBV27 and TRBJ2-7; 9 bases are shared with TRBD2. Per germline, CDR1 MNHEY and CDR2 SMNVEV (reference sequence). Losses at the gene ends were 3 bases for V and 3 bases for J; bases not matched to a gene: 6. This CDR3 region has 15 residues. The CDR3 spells CASSLGLAGIYEQYF. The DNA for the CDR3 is TGTGCCAGCAGTTTGGGGCTAGCGGGGATCTACGAGCAGTACTTC.

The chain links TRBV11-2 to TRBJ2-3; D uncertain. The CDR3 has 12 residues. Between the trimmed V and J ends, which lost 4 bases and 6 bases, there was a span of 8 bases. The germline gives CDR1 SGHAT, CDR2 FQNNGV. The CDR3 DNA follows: TGTGCCAGCAGCTCTAAAGTGGATACGCAGTATTTT. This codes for CASSSKVDTQYF.

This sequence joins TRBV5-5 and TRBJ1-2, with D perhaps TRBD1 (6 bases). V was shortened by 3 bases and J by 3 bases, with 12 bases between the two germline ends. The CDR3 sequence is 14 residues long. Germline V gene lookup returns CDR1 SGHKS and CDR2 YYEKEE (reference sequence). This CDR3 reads CASSSIAGDYGYTF. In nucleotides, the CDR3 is TGTGCCAGCAGCTCAATCGCAGGGGACTATGGCTACACCTTC.